The following is a T cell receptor beta chain sequence with its context. Its antigen is still unknown. Base qualities are missing; no much larger clone stands one base away. This record comes from a study of cytomegalovirus exposure and HLA in healthy donors (TCRdb year 2017). In the study overall: According to a later analysis, one platform produced both the 110 or so validation repertoires and the approximately 660 repertoires of the first cohort. The study was designed to test whether signatures of past pathogen exposure could be identified by cataloging public T cell receptors. To predict cytomegalovirus infection status, the study brought together high-throughput TCR immunosequencing, statistical association of individual TCRs with disease status, and machine learning. A separate validation cohort of about 110 different subjects was used in addition to the roughly 700-subject first cohort. Study-level results and caveats: The study listed 150 to 200 TCR beta chains as associated with cytomegalovirus. It was suggested by the authors that the approach could potentially be generalized to other disease states and immunological phenotypes. In vitro tests confirmed that a few of the cytomegalovirus-associated TCR beta chains recognize cytomegalovirus antigens. The classifier was reported to diagnose cytomegalovirus status with high specificity and sensitivity in both the original and validation cohorts. While some public TCRs were present in many individuals, most TCR sequences turned up only very rarely across donors. A later analysis had no HLA typing for the validation cohort, so co-occurrence there was scored across all 130 or so repertoires. Subsequent analysis determined that TCRs grouped into clusters in the first cohort also showed a tendency toward co-occurrence across the 130 or so validation repertoires, and 85% to 95% of cluster scores exceeded 0.

Libraries came from the immunoSEQ multiplex PCR assay. Per the original workflow: A statistical classification framework was built to diagnose cytomegalovirus status from the catalog of TCR beta chain sequences. Drawn from immuneACCESS, this table holds only the in-frame rearrangements with V and J called that TCRdb kept. Clones are partly lost; checked studies trace under half to an unresolved V gene and leave the rest unexplained. The DNA gave D and trimming, while V, J and clone size come from that table. The sample has some 170,000 clones on record, approximately 90% of them singletons. The ten largest make up roughly 1.5% of the sample. Donors formed part of the validation cohort, which comprised about 120 subjects and was distinct from the first cohort of fewer than 750 subjects. From cysteine to phenylalanine, the CDR3 is 18 amino acids long. Here the CDR3 DNA is all that survives: 54 bases in frame from base 1. Compared with germline, V lacks 2 bases and J lacks 6 bases; bases without a gene match: 12. The germline V gene encodes CDR1 MGHDK and CDR2 SYGVNS.

The sample consisted of PBMCs. This receptor was identified in a woman under 40 in good health and CMV-seronegative. Recombination joined TRBV25-1 with TRBJ1-4, and TRBD1 aligns with 10 junction nucleotides. The nucleotide sequence reads TGTGCCAGCAGTGAAGGTGTCGGGGACAGGGGATCCCATGAAAAACTGTTTTTT. Translated, it gives CASSEGVGDRGSHEKLFF.